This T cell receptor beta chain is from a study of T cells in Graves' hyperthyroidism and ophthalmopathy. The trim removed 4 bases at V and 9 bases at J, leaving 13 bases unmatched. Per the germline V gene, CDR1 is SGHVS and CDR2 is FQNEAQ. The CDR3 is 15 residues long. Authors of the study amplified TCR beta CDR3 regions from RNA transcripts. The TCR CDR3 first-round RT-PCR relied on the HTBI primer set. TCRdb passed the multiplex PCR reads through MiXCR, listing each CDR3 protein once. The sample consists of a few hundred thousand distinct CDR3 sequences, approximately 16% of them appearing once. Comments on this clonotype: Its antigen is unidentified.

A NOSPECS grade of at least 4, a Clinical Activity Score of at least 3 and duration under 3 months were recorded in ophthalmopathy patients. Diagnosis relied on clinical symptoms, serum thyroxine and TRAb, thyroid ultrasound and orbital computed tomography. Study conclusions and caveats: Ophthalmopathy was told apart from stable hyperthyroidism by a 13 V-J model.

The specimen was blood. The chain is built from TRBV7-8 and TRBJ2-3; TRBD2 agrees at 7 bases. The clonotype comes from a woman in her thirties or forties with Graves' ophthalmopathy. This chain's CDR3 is CASSSKRGPVLTQYF. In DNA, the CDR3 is TGTGCCAGCAGCTCCAAGCGGGGCCCGGTCCTCACGCAGTATTTT.